These 15 T cell receptor beta chains share one sample of origin, sequenced in a study of T cell changes during pregnancy in multiple sclerosis. Using immunoSEQ multiplex PCR, the repertoire was profiled, and TCRdb retains in-frame clones only, with some absent. The table includes about 46,000 clones, 94% detected once. Specimen: CD8+ T cells from peripheral blood mononuclear cells, collected in the first trimester of pregnancy. The source of these receptors is a female donor with multiple sclerosis, enrolled in a pregnancy study.

The genes are TRBV29-1 and TRBJ2-1, with D tentatively TRBD2 (6 bases). The CDR3 has 14 amino acids. The germline gives CDR1 SQVTM, CDR2 ANQGSEA. The ends were cut back, 5 bases at V and 0 bases at J, with 11 bases in the middle. CDR3 nucleotides: TGCAGCGTTTCGGGGGAATCCTCCTACAATGAGCAGTTCTTC. Translation gives CSVSGESSYNEQFF.

This clone appeared a single time. This chain connects TRBV15 to TRBJ2-7, with TRBD2 identical over 7 bases. Germline assignment: CDR1 LNHNV and CDR2 YYDKDF (reference sequence). The CDR3 sequence is 15 residues long. V was clipped by 0 bases and J by 2 bases; unmatched bases: 4. CDR3 nucleotide sequence: TGTGCCACCAGCAGAGAGGCGGGGGTCGCCTACGAGCAGTACTTC. Translation: CATSREAGVAYEQYF.

The gene calls are TRBV4-1 and TRBJ2-7, with 7 positions matching TRBD1. The length of the CDR3 is 17 residues. The V gene's germline CDR1 is MGHRA and CDR2 YSYEKL. The ends lost 4 bases at V and 0 bases at J; junction bases unmatched: 12. The CDR3 region is CASSLAQQGTHSYEQYF. The CDR3 DNA reads as TGCGCCAGCAGCCTCGCACAACAGGGGACCCACTCCTACGAGCAGTACTTC.

The rearrangement joins TRBV5-1 to TRBJ2-3; 7 nucleotides align to TRBD1. After removal of 7 bases from V and 4 bases from J, the junction contained 0 bases not matched to a gene. The CDR3 totals 11 residues. Per the germline V gene, CDR1 is SGHRS and CDR2 is YFSETQ. CDR3 DNA: TGCGCCAGCCAGGGGGCAGATACGCAGTATTTT. Its protein is CASQGADTQYF.

The chain joins TRBV9 to TRBJ2-7; 7 bases agree with TRBD2. The V gene end was trimmed by 3 bases and the J gene end by 4 bases; junction bases not matched to a gene: 10. Germline CDR1 and CDR2: SGDLS and YYNGEE. The CDR3 has 15 residues. This CDR3 is CASSDGTTGIYEQYF. CDR3 in DNA: TGTGCCAGCAGCGACGGGACTACCGGAATATACGAGCAGTACTTC.

The V and J genes are TRBV27 and TRBJ1-5; a weak D match, TRBD1 (6 bases). This CDR3 has 15 residues. The ends were cut back, 3 bases at V and 5 bases at J, with 14 bases in the middle. CDR1 MNHEY and CDR2 SMNVEV come from the germline V gene (reference sequence). CDR3 nucleotides: TGTGCCAGCAGTTTGGGGATTGGGGGCGATCAGCCCCAGCATTTT. Its protein product is CASSLGIGGDQPQHF.

This clone showed up just once. The V and J genes are TRBV10-3 and TRBJ2-3; the D gene is possibly TRBD2 (5 bases). The V gene lost 8 bases and the J gene lost 4 bases, with 7 bases spanning the gap. The CDR3 covers 11 residues. Germline-derived CDR1 and CDR2 are ENHRY and SYGVKD. CDR3 in amino acids: CAISAADTQYF. For the CDR3, the DNA is TGTGCCATCTCAGCGGCAGATACGCAGTATTTT.

This clone appeared a single time. CDR3 nucleotides: TGTGCCATCAGTGATGGGCGATACTACACCGGGGAGCTGTTTTTT. This encodes CAISDGRYYTGELFF. The chain couples TRBV10-3 to TRBJ2-2; D unresolved. V lost 3 bases and J lost 3, with 11 bases in between. Looked up from germline, CDR1 is ENHRY and CDR2 is SYGVKD. This CDR3 is built from 15 residues.

The chain joins TRBV27 to TRBJ1-1, with 8 nucleotides matching TRBD1. The CDR3 spans 14 residues. J gave up 7 bases and V 2 bases, and 6 bases lay outside the gene matches. CDR1 is MNHEY and CDR2 is SMNVEV in the germline V gene (reference sequence). CDR3 in amino acids: CASSLPFGQGEAFF. As DNA, the CDR3 is TGTGCCAGCAGTTTACCCTTCGGACAGGGTGAAGCTTTCTTT.

V and J are TRBV5-1 and TRBJ1-5; possibly TRBD1 for D (6 bases). The CDR3 has 14 residues. V lost 4 bases and J lost 3, with 11 bases in between. Germline CDR1 SGHRS, CDR2 YFSETQ. This CDR3 reads CASSQDSPNQPQHF. The CDR3 DNA follows: TGCGCCAGCAGCCAGGACAGCCCCAATCAGCCCCAGCATTTT.

The rearrangement uses TRBV7-9 and TRBJ1-2; TRBD1 matches 7 bases. Germline values: CDR1 SEHNR, CDR2 FQNEAQ (reference sequence). V was pared by 4 bases and J by 3 bases, with 8 bases of the junction left unmatched. The CDR3 sequence is 15 residues long. The DNA for the CDR3 is TGTGCCAGCAGCTACACCGTCAGGGGGGACTATGGCTACACCTTC. Translating gives CASSYTVRGDYGYTF.

This clone has only a few counts. The V gene is TRBV6-6, the J gene TRBJ1-2; D gene uncertain. Between the trimmed V and J ends, which lost 1 base and 6 bases, there was a span of 18 bases. The CDR3 contains 16 residues. CDR1 MNHNY and CDR2 SVGAGI come from the germline V gene (reference sequence). The CDR3 coding sequence is TGTGCCAGCAGTTACTACCGTGTGCCGACGGCGGATGGCTACACCTTC. It translates to CASSYYRVPTADGYTF.

The chain is built from TRBV2 and TRBJ2-4; a weak D match, TRBD2 (5 bases). Germline-derived CDR1 and CDR2 are SNHLY and FYNNEI. Trimming shortened V by 8 bases and J by 2 bases, and 10 bases separated the two germline ends. There are 13 residues in the CDR3. The chain's CDR3 is CASGRGTKNIQYF. CDR3 coding DNA: TGTGCCAGCGGTAGAGGGACCAAAAACATTCAGTACTTC.

The rearrangement uses TRBV4-1 and TRBJ2-3, with TRBD2 matching over 7 bases. The CDR3 has 16 amino acids. Germline V lookup: CDR1 MGHRA, CDR2 YSYEKL. The V segment lost 2 bases and the J segment 4 bases; nucleotides outside the gene matches: 9. This CDR3 is CASSQPWGGLSDTQYF. In nucleotides, the CDR3 is TGCGCCAGCAGCCAACCGTGGGGGGGTTTGTCAGATACGCAGTATTTT.

The gene calls are TRBV19 and TRBJ2-1, with D perhaps TRBD1 (5 bases). Germline V gives CDR1 LNHDA, CDR2 SQIVND (reference sequence). The ends were cut back, 3 bases at V and 2 bases at J, with 11 bases in the middle. This CDR3 contains 15 residues. CDR3 residues: CASSISRAAYNEQFF. In nucleotides, the CDR3 is TGTGCCAGTAGTATCTCCAGGGCCGCCTACAATGAGCAGTTCTTC.